This T cell receptor (beta chain) is drawn from a study of cytomegalovirus exposure and HLA in healthy donors. Whole-study findings and limits: Altogether, 150 to 200 TCR beta chains were recorded as cytomegalovirus-associated.

Of note for this clone: Its antigen remains unknown.

Trimming removed 4 bases at V and 1 base at J, with 12 bases between. This CDR3 is built from 15 residues. The assay was immunoSEQ multiplex PCR, and TCRdb's table has in-frame clones only and misses some. The sample holds some 83,000 clones, roughly 94% seen once. The receptor was derived from a woman between 18 and 29 years old in good health and CMV-seropositive. The V gene is TRBV5-3, the J gene TRBJ2-1, with a tentative D call TRBD1 (6 bases). Being an ORF, TRBV5-3 has a function that is uncertain. Sequenced sample: PBMCs. CDR3 sequence: CARSRVTGSYNEQFF. CDR3 in DNA: TGTGCCAGAAGCCGGGTGACAGGTTCCTACAATGAGCAGTTCTTC.